A selection of T cell receptor beta chains follows, all from one sample in a study of blood T cell repertoires in COVID-19. Clones were sequenced by immunoSEQ multiplex PCR, and TCRdb holds only the in-frame ones, with some missing. The table lists about 260,000 clones, around 87% of them singletons. Sequencing used peripheral blood. These receptors originate from a man between 18 and 35 years old with active or convalescent COVID-19. Each CDR3 is given with its conserved first and last residue. A D gene is named only where the DNA matches it firmly. Some rows have no size entry. The others give once, few or many, or a class for an expanded clone.

j_call: TRBJ2-3; d_call: -; v_call: TRBV12-5; cdr3_length: 15; clone_size: -; cdr3_nt: TGTGCTAGTGGTTTGGGGGTCGGGGGCACAGATACGCAGTATTTT; cdr3_aa: CASGLGVGGTDTQYF
j_call: TRBJ2-5; d_call: -; v_call: TRBV7-9; cdr3_length: 15; clone_size: -; cdr3_nt: TGTGCCAGCAGCTCCCCAGGGGTAGGGAAAGAGACCCAGTACTTC; cdr3_aa: CASSSPGVGKETQYF
j_call: TRBJ2-3; d_call: TRBD1; v_call: TRBV29-1; cdr3_length: 13; clone_size: -; cdr3_nt: TGCAGCGCCGGGACAGGGACAATCGATACGCAGTATTTT; cdr3_aa: CSAGTGTIDTQYF
j_call: TRBJ1-2; d_call: TRBD1; v_call: TRBV10-3; cdr3_length: 19; clone_size: once; cdr3_nt: TGTGCCATCAGTGAGTCCCTGGGACAGGGGACCAGAATTTCCCATGGCTACACCTTC; cdr3_aa: CAISESLGQGTRISHGYTF
j_call: TRBJ1-1; d_call: -; v_call: TRBV9; cdr3_length: 16; clone_size: -; cdr3_nt: TGTGCCAGCAGCGATCGGGACGGACAGTGGAACACTGAAGCTTTCTTT; cdr3_aa: CASSDRDGQWNTEAFF
j_call: TRBJ1-3; d_call: TRBD1; v_call: TRBV27; cdr3_length: 14; clone_size: -; cdr3_nt: TGTGCCAGCAGTCCGGGGGACAGGCGAAACACCATATATTTT; cdr3_aa: CASSPGDRRNTIYF
j_call: TRBJ2-7; d_call: TRBD1; v_call: TRBV25-1; cdr3_length: 15; clone_size: -; cdr3_nt: TGTGCCAGCAGTGCCTGGGACAGGGGATCTTACGAGCAGTACTTC; cdr3_aa: CASSAWDRGSYEQYF
j_call: TRBJ1-2; d_call: TRBD1; v_call: TRBV6-1; cdr3_length: 17; clone_size: -; cdr3_nt: TGTGCCAGCAGTGAAGACGAGGGGGCGAAGGCTAACTATGGCTACACCTTC; cdr3_aa: CASSEDEGAKANYGYTF
j_call: TRBJ2-7; d_call: -; v_call: TRBV28; cdr3_length: 11; clone_size: -; cdr3_nt: TGTGCCAGCAGTTGGGGGGACAGTGCGCACTTC; cdr3_aa: CASSWGDSAHF
j_call: TRBJ1-2; d_call: TRBD1; v_call: TRBV12-5; cdr3_length: 18; clone_size: -; cdr3_nt: TGTGCTAGTGGTTTTCGGACGACCGGGACAGGGGCGGACTATGGCTACACCTTC; cdr3_aa: CASGFRTTGTGADYGYTF
j_call: TRBJ2-1; d_call: -; v_call: TRBV19; cdr3_length: 15; clone_size: once; cdr3_nt: TGTGCCAGTACCATGACAGGGGGACTAGGACATGAGCAGTTCTTC; cdr3_aa: CASTMTGGLGHEQFF
j_call: TRBJ2-2; d_call: TRBD2; v_call: TRBV7-2; cdr3_length: 16; clone_size: -; cdr3_nt: TGTGCCAGCAGATCCAGGACTAGCGGGAGGACCGGGGAGCTGTTTTTT; cdr3_aa: CASRSRTSGRTGELFF
j_call: TRBJ2-7; d_call: -; v_call: TRBV28; cdr3_length: 15; clone_size: few; cdr3_nt: TGTGCCAGCAAAACGGGAGGACAGAATTCCTACGAGCAGTACTTC; cdr3_aa: CASKTGGQNSYEQYF